A single sample is the source of the 11 T cell receptor beta chains below, sequenced in a study of spatial heterogeneity in lung cancer. Stated time point: sample taken at primary tumor resection. Study-wide results and caveats: In tumors, expanded intratumoral alpha and beta TCR counts tracked mutation counts.

From the 5' RACE reads, TCRdb called clonotypes with MiXCR, one entry per CDR3 protein. The profile shows around 15,000 distinct CDR3 sequences, 6% to 7.5% of them singletons. These receptors are not linked to any known antigen. The sequencing used lung tumor tissue, collected at surgery. Every receptor here comes from a female donor with early-stage non-small cell lung cancer.

Worth noting for this clonotype: This beta chain was picked up by a library intended for alpha chains and is off target, so its count carries little meaning. The chain uses TRBV6-5 and TRBJ1-2, with D possibly being TRBD1 (5 bases). The germline CDR1 and CDR2 sequences are MNHEY and SVGAGI. The CDR3 extends over 11 amino acids. Trimming stripped 6 bases from V and 7 bases from J, with 9 bases between. DNA of the CDR3: TGTGCCAGCAGGCAGGGCGGTGGCTACACCTTC. It specifies CASRQGGGYTF.

The sample holds many counts of this clonotype. In a library made to pick up alpha chains, this beta chain is a stray read with a size that means little. The rearrangement links TRBV30 to TRBJ1-1, with a tentative D call TRBD1 (5 bases). Germline CDR1 reads GTSNPN; CDR2 reads SVGIG (reference sequence). The V end lost 3 bases, the J end lost 0 bases, and 23 bases lay between the germline ends. The CDR3 has 18 amino acids. The CDR3 bases are TGTGCCTGGAGGACGGGGTTCCGGGGCAGCAATATGAACACTGAAGCTTTCTTT. Translated, it gives CAWRTGFRGSNMNTEAFF.

This clonotype was seen many times. As an off-target read in a library built for alpha chains, this beta chain has a frequency of little significance. This rearrangement joins TRBV3-1 to TRBJ2-3; maybe TRBD2 (6 bases). Between the trimmed V and J ends, which lost 0 bases and 0 bases, there was a span of 10 bases. The CDR3 is 16 residues long. Germline V gene data show CDR1 as LGHDT and CDR2 as YNNKEL (reference sequence). DNA of the CDR3: TGTGCCAGCAGCCAAGAAGGCGGGGACAGCACAGATACGCAGTATTTT. Its protein product is CASSQEGGDSTDTQYF.

This clonotype has a handful of counts. This beta chain is off target for a library built for alpha chains, so its abundance means little. CDR3 loop: CAIGQGAENYGYTF. The CDR3 nucleotides read TGTGCCATCGGACAGGGGGCTGAGAACTATGGCTACACCTTC. The chain links TRBV21-1 to TRBJ1-2; whether TRBD1, the table's D call, matches the DNA was not checked. TRBV21-1 is noted as a pseudogene. This CDR3 is 14 amino acids long.

In its sample, this clonotype was seen many times. In a library made to pick up alpha chains, this beta chain is a stray read with a size that means little. V and J are TRBV20-1 and TRBJ1-3; D call uncertain. V lost 6 bases and J lost 2, with 14 bases in between. Germline values: CDR1 DFQATT, CDR2 SNEGSKA (reference sequence). The CDR3 extends over 14 amino acids. CDR3 sequence: CSAPSSGAGNTIYF. The CDR3 coding sequence is TGCAGTGCCCCTTCTTCCGGGGCTGGAAACACCATATATTTT.

This clonotype was seen only a few times. A library made for alpha chains picked up this beta chain off target, so its size means little. The CDR3, as DNA: TGTGCCAGCAGCTTAGCGTCCCTAGCGGGGGCGGGGGAGACCCAGTACTTC. Its translation: CASSLASLAGAGETQYF. The chain employs TRBV7-2 and TRBJ2-5; 10 nucleotides match TRBD2. The CDR3 extends over 17 amino acids. Germline lookup yields CDR1 SGHTA and CDR2 FQGNSA. J was trimmed by 5 bases and V by 0 bases; bases with no gene match: 9. The variable domain in full, completed from reference TRBV7-2 and TRBJ2-5, reads GAGVSQSPSNKVTEKGKDVELRCDPISGHTALYWYRQSLGQGLEFLIYFQGNSAPDKSGLPSDRFSAERTGGSVSTLTIQRTQQEDSAVYLCASSLASLAGAGETQYFGPGTRLLVL.

There are a few counts of this clonotype. The library was prepared for alpha chains; this beta chain is a stray read, so its frequency means little. This chain uses TRBV6-5 with TRBJ1-6; D is ambiguous. Trimming pared 1 base from V and 7 bases from J, leaving 17 bases between. This CDR3 spans 17 amino acids. Germline V gene sequence: CDR1 MNHEY, CDR2 SVGAGI. CDR3 amino acids: CASSYYAGQTGNSPLHF. The CDR3 bases are TGTGCCAGCAGTTACTACGCGGGCCAAACGGGGAATTCACCCCTCCACTTT.

Many counts were recorded for this clonotype. This beta chain represents an off-target read in a library built for alpha chains; its size is of limited meaning. The J gene is TRBJ2-1, the V gene TRBV3-1; TRBD1 might be the D (6 bases). The CDR3 is 16 amino acids. V was clipped by 1 base and J by 4 bases, with 14 bases between them. Per germline, CDR1 LGHDT and CDR2 YNNKEL (reference sequence). The CDR3 loop reads CASSQGGLFGYNEQFF. In DNA form, the CDR3 reads TGTGCCAGCAGCCAAGGGGGGCTGTTCGGTTACAATGAGCAGTTCTTC.

The sample holds a few counts of this clonotype. The library was prepared for alpha chains; this beta chain is a stray read, so its frequency means little. This chain joins TRBV11-1 and TRBJ2-1; the match to TRBD2 covers 9 bases. V was clipped by 4 bases and J by 6 bases; unmatched bases: 7. This CDR3 contains 15 residues. From germline, CDR1 is SGHAT and CDR2 FQDESV (reference sequence). The CDR3 DNA is TGTGCCAGCAGCTCAAAGGCGCGGGGGGGCAATGAGCAGTTCTTC. It specifies CASSSKARGGNEQFF.

Remarks on this clonotype: Being off target in a library aimed at alpha chains, this beta chain has a size of little meaning. The rearrangement joins TRBV4-1 to TRBJ2-2; a weak D match, TRBD1 (5 bases). This CDR3 is 16 amino acids long. With 0 bases removed from V and 2 bases from J, the gap between germline ends came to 10 bases. The germline gives CDR1 MGHRA, CDR2 YSYEKL. The CDR3, as DNA: TGCGCCAGCAGCCAAGATTTACAGGTTAACACCGGGGAGCTGTTTTTT. This sequence encodes CASSQDLQVNTGELFF.

This clonotype appeared many times. Being off target in a library aimed at alpha chains, this beta chain has a size of little meaning. The V and J genes are TRBV11-2 and TRBJ1-2; a possible D gene is TRBD1 (5 bases). CDR3 length: 15 amino acids. The V end lost 4 bases, the J end lost 7 bases, and 19 bases lay between the germline ends. Germline assignment: CDR1 SGHAT and CDR2 FQNNGV. This CDR3 is CASSSAGRLSSGYTF. The CDR3 region has the DNA TGTGCCAGCAGCTCCGCGGGACGGTTGAGTTCTGGCTACACCTTC.